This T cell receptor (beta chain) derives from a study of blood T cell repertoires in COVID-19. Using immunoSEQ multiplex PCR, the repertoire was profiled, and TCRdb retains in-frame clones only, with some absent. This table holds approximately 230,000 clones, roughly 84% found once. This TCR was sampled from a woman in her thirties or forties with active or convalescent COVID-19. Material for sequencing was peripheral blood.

Written as DNA, the CDR3 is TGTGCCAGCAGCTTAGTCGCAGGGATGAACACTGAAGCTTTCTTT. It is translated as CASSLVAGMNTEAFF. The gene calls are TRBV11-2 and TRBJ1-1; D perhaps matches TRBD1 (5 bases). Germline CDR1 and CDR2: SGHAT and FQNNGV. This CDR3 has 15 amino acids. V gave up 1 base and J gave up 0 bases, with 9 bases separating them.